One and the same sample provided the 18 T cell receptor beta chains below, sequenced in a study of blood T cell repertoires in COVID-19. TCRdb keeps only in-frame clones here, not all; method: immunoSEQ multiplex PCR. This sample yields about 190,000 clones, of which 70% to 90% are seen a single time; roughly 5% belongs to the top ten. The sequencing input was peripheral blood. These receptors originate from an older woman with active or convalescent COVID-19.

This chain connects TRBV18 to TRBJ2-2, with TRBD2 matching 11 bases. J lost 3 bases, V lost 1 base, and 1 base had no gene match. From germline, CDR1 is KGHSH and CDR2 LQKENI. The CDR3 totals 16 residues. CDR3 DNA: TGTGCCAGCTCACCACAACTAGCGGGAGACACCGGGGAGCTGTTTTTT. The encoded protein is CASSPQLAGDTGELFF.

The V gene is TRBV6-6, the J gene TRBJ2-1; a possible D gene is TRBD2 (6 bases). From germline, CDR1 is MNHNY and CDR2 SVGAGI (reference sequence). The CDR3 covers 14 residues. V was cut by 6 bases and J by 4 bases, with 13 bases left in between. DNA of the CDR3: TGTGCCAGCAGGCCGGGGGACTCGTACAATGAGCAGTTCTTC. Translated, it gives CASRPGDSYNEQFF.

For the CDR3, the DNA is TGTGCCAGCAGTCCCGCGGGTACCGCCGGGGAGCTGTTTTTT. As protein: CASSPAGTAGELFF. The chain carries TRBV11-1 and TRBJ2-2; D possibly corresponds to TRBD2 (5 bases). The CDR3 spans 14 residues. Germline assignment: CDR1 SGHAT and CDR2 FQDESV (reference sequence). V lost 6 bases and J 6 bases, leaving 14 bases between the germline ends.

The V call is TRBV30, the J call TRBJ1-2; TRBD1 aligns across 8 bases. CDR1 and CDR2 from the germline V gene are GTSNPN and SVGIG (reference sequence). The CDR3 is 12 amino acids. Trimming took 2 bases from V and 4 from J; bases not matched to a gene: 0. The CDR3 DNA reads TGTGCCTGGAGTACAGGGGGCTATGGCTACACCTTC. Its translation: CAWSTGGYGYTF.

Only one count was recorded for this clone. The chain joins TRBV19 to TRBJ2-7; 8 positions match TRBD2. Losses at the gene ends were 5 bases for V and 3 bases for J; bases not matched to a gene: 6. The V gene's germline CDR1 is LNHDA and CDR2 SQIVND (reference sequence). The CDR3 contains 14 residues. For the CDR3, the DNA is TGTGCCAGTAGTGCCCAGCGGGAGAGCTACGAGCAGTACTTC. It codes for CASSAQRESYEQYF.

This clone was seen only once. This sequence joins TRBV29-1 and TRBJ2-1, with TRBD1 matching 8 bases. This CDR3 contains 12 residues. Unmatched junction bases numbered 5, after V lost 8 bases and J lost 5 bases. Germline V gene sequence: CDR1 SQVTM, CDR2 ANQGSEA. In DNA, the CDR3 is TGCAGCCTCGGACAGGGTGACAATGAGCAGTTCTTC. Amino acid sequence: CSLGQGDNEQFF.

This chain connects TRBV19 to TRBJ1-2, with TRBD1 as a possible D gene (5 bases). There are 15 residues in the CDR3. Germline lookup yields CDR1 LNHDA and CDR2 SQIVND (reference sequence). The V end was cut by 3 bases, the J end by 1 base, with 12 bases between. CDR3 residues: CASSMGLTYNYGYTF. The CDR3 coding sequence is TGTGCCAGTAGTATGGGGCTTACGTATAACTATGGCTACACCTTC.

The table lists this clone with many counts. The chain uses TRBV4-2 and TRBJ1-1, with TRBD1 matching over 10 bases. Germline V gives CDR1 LGHNA, CDR2 YNFKEQ. This CDR3 has 16 residues. The ends lost 2 bases at V and 4 bases at J; junction bases unmatched: 7. Written as DNA, the CDR3 is TGTGCCAGCAGCCAAAGGGAAGGGACAGGGGCCACTGAAGCTTTCTTT. Translated: CASSQREGTGATEAFF.

This chain connects TRBV21-1 to TRBJ2-7; TRBD2, the table's D call, lacks a check against the DNA. TRBV21-1 is labeled a pseudogene. The CDR3 is 16 residues long. CDR3 DNA: TGTGCCAGCAGCAAAGCGGTCGAGGGTACCTTCTACGAGCAGTACTTC. Amino acid sequence: CASSKAVEGTFYEQYF.

This clone appeared once. V gene TRBV7-3 combines with J gene TRBJ2-1, with D possibly being TRBD2 (5 bases). V dropped 5 bases and J dropped 2 bases, with 13 bases sitting between them. CDR1 is SGHTA, CDR2 FQGTGA, per germline. The CDR3 contains 15 residues. CDR3 residues: CASSLAPSAYNEQFF. Here the CDR3 DNA reads TGTGCCAGCAGCCTAGCCCCGAGCGCCTACAATGAGCAGTTCTTC.

The rearrangement uses TRBV24-1 and TRBJ2-1, with 8 bases that match TRBD2. The V segment lost 3 bases and the J segment 6 bases; nucleotides outside the gene matches: 9. The CDR3 extends over 16 amino acids. Germline V CDR1 and CDR2: KGHDR, SFDVKD. CDR3 coding DNA: TGTGCCACCAGTGATCCCGGGACTAGGTCGTCCAATGAGCAGTTCTTC. Translated: CATSDPGTRSSNEQFF.

This sequence joins TRBV4-1 and TRBJ2-5; TRBD2 is a possible D gene (5 bases). Germline V gene sequence: CDR1 MGHRA, CDR2 YSYEKL. V gave up 0 bases and J gave up 4 bases, with 12 bases separating them. The CDR3 extends over 15 amino acids. This CDR3 reads CASSQDDAGRETQYF. The CDR3 DNA reads as TGCGCCAGCAGCCAAGATGACGCGGGTAGAGAGACCCAGTACTTC.

The J gene is TRBJ2-5, the V gene TRBV25-1, with a weak D call TRBD2 (6 bases). From germline, CDR1 is MGHDK and CDR2 SYGVNS. Trimming pared 8 bases from V and 4 bases from J, leaving 17 bases between. The length of the CDR3 is 14 residues. The CDR3 sequence is CASLPWGERETQYF. CDR3 bases: TGTGCCAGCCTCCCCTGGGGGGAACGAGAGACCCAGTACTTC. The full variable domain, rest sourced from reference TRBV25-1 and TRBJ2-5, is EADIYQTPRYLVIGTGKKITLECSQTMGHDKMYWYQQDPGMELHLIHYSYGVNSTEKGDLSSESTVSRIRTEHFPLTLESARPSHTSQYLCASLPWGERETQYFGPGTRLLVL.

V usage is TRBV7-8 and J usage is TRBJ2-1; 8 bases map to TRBD2. V was clipped by 4 bases and J by 9 bases; unmatched bases: 11. This CDR3 is 15 amino acids long. CDR1 and CDR2 from the germline V gene are SGHVS and FQNEAQ. The CDR3 DNA reads as TGTGCCAGCAGCTCCCTCGGACTAGCCGTGGGTGAGCAGTTCTTC. Translated: CASSSLGLAVGEQFF.

The chain recombines TRBV5-4 with TRBJ2-3; D unresolved. This CDR3 spans 12 amino acids. The germline V and J ends were trimmed by 1 base and 6 bases, with 6 bases remaining between them. Germline assignment: CDR1 SGHNT and CDR2 YYREEE (reference sequence). Here the CDR3 reads CASSLPADTQYF. The CDR3 DNA reads TGTGCCAGCAGCTTGCCCGCGGATACGCAGTATTTT.

The CDR3 sequence: CASSIVGGLGSPLHF. Written as DNA, the CDR3 is TGTGCCAGTAGTATAGTTGGAGGTCTCGGTTCACCCCTCCACTTT. This chain joins TRBV19 and TRBJ1-6, with D unclear. The CDR3 extends over 15 amino acids. Trimming shortened V by 1 base and J by 9 bases, and 13 bases separated the two germline ends. Germline V gene lookup returns CDR1 LNHDA and CDR2 SQIVND (reference sequence).

This clone was counted only a few times. The chain combines TRBV2 with TRBJ2-3; D gene ambiguous. The germline gives CDR1 SNHLY, CDR2 FYNNEI. The CDR3 is 13 residues long. V gave up 6 bases and J gave up 5 bases, with 12 bases separating them. Here the CDR3 reads CASRPSRVDTQYF. The CDR3 DNA follows: TGTGCCAGCAGGCCCAGCCGGGTAGATACGCAGTATTTT.

This chain uses TRBV7-8 with TRBJ1-6, with 10 bases that match TRBD1. In germline, CDR1 is SGHVS, CDR2 FQNEAQ. V lost 3 bases to trimming and J lost 9 bases; unmatched junction nucleotides: 2. The CDR3 extends over 14 amino acids. CDR3 residues: CASSFGTGVSPLHF. For the CDR3, the DNA is TGTGCCAGCAGCTTCGGGACAGGGGTTTCACCCCTCCACTTT.